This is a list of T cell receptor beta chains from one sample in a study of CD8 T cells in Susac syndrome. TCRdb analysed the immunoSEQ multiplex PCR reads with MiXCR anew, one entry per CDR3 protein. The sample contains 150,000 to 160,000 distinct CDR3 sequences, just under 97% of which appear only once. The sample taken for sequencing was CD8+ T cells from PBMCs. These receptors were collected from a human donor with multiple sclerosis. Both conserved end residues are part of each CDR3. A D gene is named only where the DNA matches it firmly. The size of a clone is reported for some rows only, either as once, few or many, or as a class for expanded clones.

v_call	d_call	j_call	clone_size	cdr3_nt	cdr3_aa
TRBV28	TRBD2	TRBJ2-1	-	TGTGCCAGCAGTCGTCAAGGTTGGGCGGGGGGGGTCTACAATGAGCAGTTCTTC	CASSRQGWAGGVYNEQFF
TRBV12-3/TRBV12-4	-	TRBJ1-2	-	TGTGCCCTCTATAACTATGGCTACACCTTC	CALYNYGYTF
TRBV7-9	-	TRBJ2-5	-	TGTGCCAGCAGCTTCGGGCAGGGGAAGAAAGAGACCCAGTACTTC	CASSFGQGKKETQYF
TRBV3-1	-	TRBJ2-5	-	TGTGCCAGCAGCCCGGGCCGGGGGCTGTACCAAGAGACCCAGTACTTC	CASSPGRGLYQETQYF
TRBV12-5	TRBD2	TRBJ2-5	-	TGTGCTAGTGGTTTAGCCGGACTAGGTTGGGGTGGGGAGACCCAGTACTTC	CASGLAGLGWGGETQYF
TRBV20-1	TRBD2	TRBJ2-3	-	TGCAGTGCTAGAGAGGAACTAGCGGGGGGGCCAAGTCAAGATACGCAGTATTTT	CSAREELAGGPSQDTQYF
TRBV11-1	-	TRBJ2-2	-	TGTGCCAGCAGCTTAGAGGGACTTCCCGGGGAGCTGTTTTTT	CASSLEGLPGELFF
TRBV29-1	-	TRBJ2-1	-	TGCAGCGTTCTAGCTTACAATGAGCAGTTCTTC	CSVLAYNEQFF
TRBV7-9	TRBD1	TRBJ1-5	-	TGTGCCAGCAGCTTGGGACAGGGGGATCAGCCCCAGCATTTT	CASSLGQGDQPQHF
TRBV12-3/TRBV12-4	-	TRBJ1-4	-	TGTGCCAGCACCTCCCGGGCTCAGGGAGAAAAACTGTTTTTT	CASTSRAQGEKLFF
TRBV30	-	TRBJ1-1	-	TGTGCCTGGAGTGTACGCCCAGGGGAGGGAACTGAAGCTTTCTTT	CAWSVRPGEGTEAFF
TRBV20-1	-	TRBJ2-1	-	TGCAGTGCTAGGGCCTCGGGACGCCGCGTGTTCAATGAGCAGTTCTTC	CSARASGRRVFNEQFF
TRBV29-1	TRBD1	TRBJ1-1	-	TGCAGCGCCCAGGGGGCTGAAGCTTTCTTT	CSAQGAEAFF
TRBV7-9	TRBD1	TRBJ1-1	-	TGTGCCAGCAGCTTAGAGGGGACAGGGAAAGCTTTCTTT	CASSLEGTGKAFF
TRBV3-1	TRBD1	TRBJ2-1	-	TGTGCCAGCAGCCCCGAGACAGGGCGGAATGAGCAGTTCTTC	CASSPETGRNEQFF
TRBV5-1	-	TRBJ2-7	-	TGCGCCAGCAGCTTATCCGAGGCTAGGGAGCAGTACTTC	CASSLSEAREQYF
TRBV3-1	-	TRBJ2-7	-	TGTGCCAGCAGCCAAGAAGGCCCCGGGCCCTACGAGCAGTACTTC	CASSQEGPGPYEQYF
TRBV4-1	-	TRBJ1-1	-	TGCGCCAGCAGCCAAGGGATGACTGAAGCTTTCTTT	CASSQGMTEAFF
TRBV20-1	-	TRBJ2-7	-	TGCAGTGCTAGAGATTTAGGTTACGAGCAGTACTTC	CSARDLGYEQYF
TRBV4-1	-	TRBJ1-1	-	TGCGCCAGCAGCCAAAAAGCGGGAACTGAAGCTTTCTTT	CASSQKAGTEAFF
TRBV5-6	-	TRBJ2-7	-	TGTGCCAGCAGCTTGGGATCACCGTACGAGCAGTACTTC	CASSLGSPYEQYF
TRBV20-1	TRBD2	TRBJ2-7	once	TGCAGTGCTAGCCCCCCGGGCGGGGGTAACTCCTACGAGCAGTACTTC	CSASPPGGGNSYEQYF
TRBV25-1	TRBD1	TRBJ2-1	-	TGTGCCAGCAGTCCCGGGACAGTCTCCTACAATGAGCAGTTCTTC	CASSPGTVSYNEQFF
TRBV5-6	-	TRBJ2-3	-	TGTGCCAGCAGTCAATCCGGGGGTAGCACAGATACGCAGTATTTT	CASSQSGGSTDTQYF
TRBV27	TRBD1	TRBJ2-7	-	TGTGCCAGCAGTGGGGGGACAGGGAACGAGCAGTACTTC	CASSGGTGNEQYF
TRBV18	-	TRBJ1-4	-	TGTGCCAGCTCACCAGAGGGTGATGAAAAACTGTTTTTT	CASSPEGDEKLFF
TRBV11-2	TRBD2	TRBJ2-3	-	TGTGCCAGCAGCTTAGAGTTCCGGGGGGCAGATACGCAGTATTTT	CASSLEFRGADTQYF
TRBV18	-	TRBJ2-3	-	TGTGCCAGCCGCAGACGTGAGGACACAGATACGCAGTATTTT	CASRRREDTDTQYF
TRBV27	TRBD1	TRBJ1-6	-	TGTGCCAGCAGTCAACAGGGGTTTAATTCACCCCTCCACTTT	CASSQQGFNSPLHF
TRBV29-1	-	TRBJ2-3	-	TGCAGCGTGGAAGGAAGTTGGGATTCAGATACGCAGTATTTT	CSVEGSWDSDTQYF
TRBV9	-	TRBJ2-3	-	TGTGCCAGCACCCCGTGGGACCACGCCACAGATACGCAGTATTTT	CASTPWDHATDTQYF
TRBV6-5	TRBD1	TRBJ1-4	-	TGTGCCAGCAGTTACCAAGGACAGGCTTTCAGGCCCGGCGAAAAACTGTTTTTT	CASSYQGQAFRPGEKLFF
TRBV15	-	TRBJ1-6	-	TGTGCCACCAGCAGAGTTACAGATTATAATTCACCCCTCCACTTT	CATSRVTDYNSPLHF
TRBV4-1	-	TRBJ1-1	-	TGCGCCAGCAGCCAAGGTGGGTTTTTGGAGGGCACTGAAGCTTTCTTT	CASSQGGFLEGTEAFF
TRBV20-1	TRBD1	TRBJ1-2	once	TGCAGTGCTACGGGACAGGGAGAAGGCTACACCTTC	CSATGQGEGYTF
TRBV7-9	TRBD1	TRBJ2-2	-	TGTGCCAGCAGCTTAGCGGTGACAGGGCGTCACGGGGAGCTGTTTTTT	CASSLAVTGRHGELFF
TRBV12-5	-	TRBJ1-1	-	TGTGCTAGTGGTTTGGAATCTAGGGGCACTGAAGCTTTCTTT	CASGLESRGTEAFF
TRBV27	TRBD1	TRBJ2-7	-	TGTGCCAGCAGTTCGATATCCGGGACAGGGGCCTACGAGCAGTACTTC	CASSSISGTGAYEQYF
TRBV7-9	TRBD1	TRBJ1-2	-	TGTGCCAGCGCTCCCGGGACAGATGATTACTATGGCTACACCTTC	CASAPGTDDYYGYTF
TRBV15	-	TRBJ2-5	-	TGTGCCACCAGCCCCGGGACTGAGATGAGGGCCCAGTACTTC	CATSPGTEMRAQYF
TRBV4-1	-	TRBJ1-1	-	TGCGCCAGCAGCCAAGAGGGGCAGGGAGGTTATTCGGCTTTCTTT	CASSQEGQGGYSAFF
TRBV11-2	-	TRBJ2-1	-	TGTGCCAGCAGCTTAGGAGAGCTTTCCTACAATGAGCAGTTCTTC	CASSLGELSYNEQFF
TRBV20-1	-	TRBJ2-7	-	TGCAGTGCTATCCCGGGCCAAGGTCTCTCGGCGGACGAGCAGTACTTC	CSAIPGQGLSADEQYF
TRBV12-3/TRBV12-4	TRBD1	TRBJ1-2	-	TGTGCCAGCACCCTAGGACAGGGGGCGGATGGCTACACCTTC	CASTLGQGADGYTF
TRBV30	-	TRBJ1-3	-	TGTGCCTGGAACCCACAGCAGGGCACCATATATTTT	CAWNPQQGTIYF
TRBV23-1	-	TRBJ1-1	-	TGCGCCAGCAGTCAATCCGGGGGGGCAAACACTGAAGCTTTCTTT	CASSQSGGANTEAFF
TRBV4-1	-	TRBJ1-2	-	TGCGCCAGCAGCCAAGTACGGAGCACCTATGGCTACACCTTC	CASSQVRSTYGYTF
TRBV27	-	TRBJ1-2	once	TGTGCCAGCAGTTCTAGACAGTTTTCGGGCTACACCTTC	CASSSRQFSGYTF
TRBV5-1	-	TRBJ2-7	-	TGCGCCAGCAGTTCGGAGACTCCCTGGGCCTACGAGCAGTACTTC	CASSSETPWAYEQYF
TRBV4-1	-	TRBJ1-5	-	TGCGCCAGCAGCCAAACCGGGTATGGGCCCCAGCATTTT	CASSQTGYGPQHF
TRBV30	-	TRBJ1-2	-	TGTGCCTGGGGGGCCGCGAATCTGGGGTATGGCTACACCTTC	CAWGAANLGYGYTF
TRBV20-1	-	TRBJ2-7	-	TGCAGTGCTGGGGGACACCTCCATTACGAGCAGTACTTC	CSAGGHLHYEQYF
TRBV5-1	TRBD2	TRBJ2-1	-	TGCGCCAGCAGCCCCGGGACTAACTACAATGAGCAGTTCTTC	CASSPGTNYNEQFF
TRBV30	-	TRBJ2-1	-	TGTGCCTGGAGTCTAACCGGGGGTGAGCAGTTCTTC	CAWSLTGGEQFF
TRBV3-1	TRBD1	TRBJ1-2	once	TGTGCCAGCAGCCCTCAGGGGGACCGTAGGGATGGCTACACCTTC	CASSPQGDRRDGYTF